What follows are 3 T cell receptor beta chains derived from one specimen sequenced in a study of PD-1 blockade in classical Hodgkin lymphoma. The data were produced by immunoSEQ multiplex PCR, yet TCRdb's version contains in-frame clones alone and is incomplete. The repertoire holds about 40,000 clones, with roughly 78% as singletons. All patients experienced relapse after autologous stem cell transplantation, and brentuximab vedotin exposure was variable. The sequences come from peripheral blood mononuclear cells (PBMCs), collected at baseline. The receptors shown here come from a human donor with classical Hodgkin lymphoma.

The V and J genes are TRBV10-3 and TRBJ2-7; 11 bases match TRBD2. CDR1 ENHRY and CDR2 SYGVKD come from the germline V gene. Trimming cost V 2 bases and J 1 base; bases outside gene matches: 7. This CDR3 is built from 17 residues. The CDR3 reads CAISEPSGGQGSYEQYF. The CDR3 nucleotides read TGTGCCATCAGTGAGCCTAGCGGGGGGCAGGGTTCCTACGAGCAGTACTTC.

The genes are TRBV2 and TRBJ1-1; no definite D call. CDR3 length: 15 residues. Deletions cut 5 bases from V and 2 bases from J, with 15 bases between. Germline V lookup: CDR1 SNHLY, CDR2 FYNNEI. Here the CDR3 DNA reads TGTGCCAGCAGTATACCCGCGGTACCAAACACTGAAGCTTTCTTT. Translating gives CASSIPAVPNTEAFF.

The chain couples TRBV5-1 to TRBJ2-7; tentatively, D is TRBD1 or TRBD2 (6 bases each). The CDR3 has 14 amino acids. Germline loops: CDR1 SGHRS, CDR2 YFSETQ. V was cut by 4 bases and J by 0 bases, with 11 bases left in between. The CDR3 reads CASSPRGDSYEQYF. As DNA, the CDR3 is TGCGCCAGCAGCCCGAGGGGGGACTCCTACGAGCAGTACTTC.